These 32 T cell receptor beta chains came from one sample sequenced in a study of regulatory T cells in long-lasting Graves disease. Time point defined: newly diagnosed GD, antithyroid drugs for less than 3 months. RNA isolated from PBMCs was used to make the TCR library. The TCR beta library used iRepertoire HTBI primers with Arm-PCR amplification of CDR3. One entry per CDR3 protein results from TCRdb running MiXCR on the multiplex PCR reads. The sample holds under 300,000 distinct CDR3 sequences; around 20% are singletons and the top ten take roughly 13%. The sample here was peripheral blood mononuclear cells (PBMCs), taken at new diagnosis, from a patient treated with antithyroid drugs. The receptor source for this set is a female donor with Graves disease.

This clonotype has at least ten counts. The rearrangement uses TRBV7-3 and TRBJ2-1; D is unclear. Trimming left V 1 base short and J 5 bases short, with 9 bases between. This CDR3 region has 14 residues. Per the germline V gene, CDR1 is SGHTA and CDR2 is FQGTGA. CDR3 protein: CASSLIPGNNEQFF. DNA of the CDR3: TGTGCCAGCAGCTTAATCCCGGGTAACAATGAGCAGTTCTTC.

This clonotype was picked up many times. The chain couples TRBV4-1 to TRBJ1-3; D is ambiguous. Per the germline V gene, CDR1 is MGHRA and CDR2 is YSYEKL. The CDR3 is made up of 17 amino acids. The germline V and J ends were trimmed by 0 bases and 3 bases, with 15 bases remaining between them. CDR3 residues: CASSQDRQDPFGNTIYF. The CDR3 nucleotides read TGCGCCAGCAGCCAAGATCGGCAGGACCCCTTTGGAAACACCATATATTTT.

The table lists this clonotype with many counts. This sequence joins TRBV12-3 or TRBV12-4 and TRBJ2-1; D gene unclear. This CDR3 has 13 residues. The V end was cut by 5 bases, the J end by 5 bases, with 10 bases between. The CDR3 coding sequence is TGTGCCAGCAGTAGTTACTTGAACAATGAGCAGTTCTTC. Residues: CASSSYLNNEQFF.

This clonotype was detected many times. The V call is TRBV20-1, the J call TRBJ1-5; tentatively, D is TRBD1 (6 bases). V lost 0 bases to trimming and J lost 4 bases, with 7 bases between them. This CDR3 contains 13 residues. Germline values: CDR1 DFQATT, CDR2 SNEGSKA (reference sequence). The CDR3 reads CSAREGANQPQHF. Written as DNA, the CDR3 is TGCAGTGCTAGAGAGGGGGCGAATCAGCCCCAGCATTTT.

In regard to this clonotype: Possible read error: a much larger clone is one base away. The CDR3 is CAILRGENEQYF. CDR3 coding DNA: TGTGCCATCCTGCGGGGGGAGAATGAGCAGTACTTC. The chain combines TRBV10-3 with TRBJ2-7, with 8 bases identical to TRBD2. The CDR3 runs to 12 residues. J lost 7 bases, V lost 8 bases, and 7 bases had no gene match. Germline CDR1 and CDR2: ENHRY and SYGVKD.

The V gene is TRBV6-2 or TRBV6-3, the J gene TRBJ2-1, with 13 bases that match TRBD2. The CDR3 covers 16 residues. Germline values: CDR1 MNHEY, CDR2 SVGEGT. After removal of 2 bases from V and 6 bases from J, the junction contained 4 bases not matched to a gene. CDR3 amino acids: CASSYGTSGVRNEQFF. For the CDR3, the DNA is TGTGCCAGCAGTTACGGGACTAGCGGGGTTCGCAATGAGCAGTTCTTC.

This clonotype was seen at least ten times. CDR3 amino acids: CASSSLAQGRHGYTF. In nucleotides, the CDR3 is TGTGCCAGCAGCTCCCTGGCCCAAGGAAGACATGGCTACACCTTC. V is TRBV11-2 and J is TRBJ1-2; unclear D gene. The CDR3 loop spans 15 amino acids. Germline values: CDR1 SGHAT, CDR2 FQNNGV. Trimming cost V 4 bases and J 6 bases, with 18 bases left between them.

This clonotype was recorded many times. The chain links TRBV10-1 to TRBJ1-5; the D is unclear. Trimming removed 3 bases at V and 4 bases at J, with 7 bases between. The CDR3 sequence is 13 residues long. Germline CDR1 WNHNN, CDR2 SYGVQD (reference sequence). CDR3 bases: TGCGCCAGCAGTGACCATCGTAATCAGCCCCAGCATTTT. It codes for CASSDHRNQPQHF.

Concerning this clonotype: This may be a read error, as it is one base from a much larger clone. The chain links TRBV6-1 to TRBJ2-1; D might be TRBD2 (6 bases). The CDR3 totals 14 residues. Germline CDR1 and CDR2: MNHNS and SASEGT. The CDR3, as DNA: TGTGCCAGCAGTCGTTTCATAGCGGCGAATGTGCAGTTCTTC. Translating gives CASSRFIAANVQFF.

This clonotype turned up a few times. The chain combines TRBV18 with TRBJ1-4; D remains ambiguous. Germline V gene data show CDR1 as KGHSH and CDR2 as LQKENI. The germline V and J ends were trimmed by 4 bases and 7 bases, with 10 bases remaining between them. The CDR3 extends over 13 amino acids. CDR3 region: CASSLAEVEKLFF. For the CDR3, the DNA is TGTGCCAGCTCACTTGCTGAGGTTGAAAAACTGTTTTTT.

About this clonotype: A much larger clone lies a single base off, so this may be a read error. This rearrangement joins TRBV13 to TRBJ2-7; TRBD2 matches 10 bases. V trimming: 5 bases; J trimming: 2 bases; junction bases outside the gene matches: 12. Germline V gene sequence: CDR1 PRHDT, CDR2 FYEKMQ (reference sequence). This CDR3 region has 17 residues. DNA of the CDR3: TGTGCCAGCAGCGTCCCCAAGGTAGCGGGGGGTCCCTACGAGCAGTACTTC. Residues: CASSVPKVAGGPYEQYF. The full variable domain, completed using reference TRBV13 and TRBJ2-7, is AAGVIQSPRHLIKEKRETATLKCYPIPRHDTVYWYQQGPGQDPQFLISFYEKMQSDKGSIPDRFSAQQFSDYHSELNMSSLELGDSALYFCASSVPKVAGGPYEQYFGPGTRLTVT.

This clonotype appeared a few times. This chain joins TRBV4-2 and TRBJ1-2; possible D gene TRBD1, 6 bases. Trimming removed 1 base at V and 6 bases at J, with 12 bases between. The germline V gene encodes CDR1 LGHNA and CDR2 YNFKEQ. The CDR3 totals 14 residues. Written as DNA, the CDR3 is TGTGCCAGCAGCCAAGCCGGGGGCCGAGATGGCTACACCTTC. Its translation is CASSQAGGRDGYTF.

Worth noting for this clonotype: One base away lies a much larger clone, so this may be a sequencing read error. The rearrangement uses TRBV6-1 and TRBJ1-5; D not certain. Trimming cost V 3 bases and J 0 bases, with 12 bases left between them. The CDR3 has 16 amino acids. Germline CDR1 and CDR2: MNHNS and SASEGT. CDR3 amino acids: CASSERPGYSNQPQHF. The CDR3 nucleotides are TGTGCCAGCAGTGAGAGACCGGGATATAGCAATCAGCCCCAGCATTTT.

As to this clonotype: A read error may explain this, as a much larger clone is one base away. This chain joins TRBV29-1 and TRBJ1-1, with D possibly TRBD1 on 6 matching bases. V was pared by 6 bases and J by 6 bases, with 11 bases between. The length of the CDR3 is 11 residues. The germline V gene has CDR1 SQVTM and CDR2 ANQGSEA. CDR3 sequence reads: CSVYGGAEAFF. The CDR3 DNA follows: TGCAGCGTGTACGGGGGCGCTGAAGCTTTCTTT.

The CDR3 sequence: CASSRDPGSPLHF. CDR3 DNA: TGTGCCAGCAGCCGGGACCCTGGTTCACCCCTCCACTTT. The rearrangement links TRBV6-1 to TRBJ1-6, with D possibly being TRBD1 (5 bases). Germline V lookup: CDR1 MNHNS, CDR2 SASEGT. Trimming pared 6 bases from V and 9 bases from J, leaving 12 bases between. The CDR3 length is 13 residues.

V and J are TRBV7-3 and TRBJ2-3; 11 positions match TRBD1. Germline loops: CDR1 SGHTA, CDR2 FQGTGA. The V and J ends lost 1 base and 6 bases, in that order; junction bases with no gene match: 6. The CDR3 has 16 amino acids. This CDR3 is CASSLRTGGFRDTQYF. For the CDR3, the DNA is TGTGCCAGCAGCTTAAGGACAGGGGGCTTTAGGGATACGCAGTATTTT. The whole variable domain, filled in from reference TRBV7-3 and TRBJ2-3, reads GAGVSQTPSNKVTEKGKYVELRCDPISGHTALYWYRQSLGQGPEFLIYFQGTGAADDSGLPNDRFFAVRPEGSVSTLKIQRTERGDSAVYLCASSLRTGGFRDTQYFGPGTRLTVL.

This chain connects TRBV15 to TRBJ2-2; either TRBD1 or TRBD2 may fit D (6 bases each). CDR3 length: 15 amino acids. Looked up from germline, CDR1 is LNHNV and CDR2 is YYDKDF (reference sequence). V was clipped by 6 bases and J by 6 bases, with 17 bases between them. The CDR3 loop reads CATRLYRDFAGELFF. In nucleotides, the CDR3 is TGTGCCACCAGGTTATACAGGGACTTCGCCGGGGAGCTGTTTTTT. The variable domain in full, completed from reference TRBV15 and TRBJ2-2, reads DAMVIQNPRYQVTQFGKPVTLSCSQTLNHNVMYWYQQKSSQAPKLLFHYYDKDFNNEADTPDNFQSRRPNTSFCFLDIRSPGLGDTAMYLCATRLYRDFAGELFFGEGSRLTVL.

The chain has TRBV14 and TRBJ2-5; D not resolved. This CDR3 is 14 amino acids long. Trimming removed 0 bases at V and 1 base at J, with 6 bases between. CDR1 is SGHDN, CDR2 FVKESK, per germline. CDR3 bases: TGTGCCAGCAGCCAAGATCCCCGCCAAGAGACCCAGTACTTC. Amino acids: CASSQDPRQETQYF.

In its sample, this clonotype was seen a few times. One end of the junction is discordant with germline, which a read error may explain. This sequence joins TRBV10-3 and TRBJ1-2; D ambiguous. This CDR3 comprises 12 residues. Germline loops: CDR1 ENHRY, CDR2 SYGVKD. The CDR3 loop is CAITERNYGYTF. Here the CDR3 DNA reads TGTGCCATCACTGAGCGGAACTATGGCTACACCTTC.

The gene calls are TRBV15 and TRBJ2-2; no definite D call. V shed 3 bases and J shed 3 bases, with 5 bases lying between them. Germline loops: CDR1 LNHNV, CDR2 YYDKDF (reference sequence). The CDR3 contains 13 residues. CDR3 loop: CATSSTDTGELFF. The CDR3 DNA follows: TGTGCCACCAGCAGTACCGACACCGGGGAGCTGTTTTTT.

The chain has TRBV7-2 and TRBJ2-3; TRBD2 might be the D (5 bases). Trimming removed 3 bases at V and 6 bases at J, with 19 bases between. Germline V gene sequence: CDR1 SGHTA, CDR2 FQGNSA. This CDR3 region has 16 residues. Here the CDR3 reads CASSLLTSGRGDTQYF. The DNA for the CDR3 is TGTGCCAGCAGCTTGTTAACCAGCGGTCGTGGGGATACGCAGTATTTT.

As regards this clonotype: This is likely an artifact of a read error, given a far larger clone one base away. The V gene is TRBV28, the J gene TRBJ2-3, with 8 bases fitting TRBD1. TRBJ2-7 explains the end of the DNA better; the J call may be wrong. This CDR3 is built from 18 residues. In germline, CDR1 is MDHEN, CDR2 SYDVKM. CDR3 sequence (DNA): TGTGCCAGCAGTCCCGGACAGGGACCATCGCTTCTCGCCTACGAGCAGTACTTC. Translating it yields CASSPGQGPSLLAYEQYF.

The rearrangement joins TRBV3-1 to TRBJ1-1; 8 nucleotides agree with TRBD1. In germline, CDR1 is LGHDT, CDR2 YNNKEL (reference sequence). With 7 bases clipped from V and 4 bases from J, the junction kept 8 bases outside the gene matches. This CDR3 has 14 amino acids. In DNA form, the CDR3 reads TGTGCCAGCACCAGACAGGGGTTGGGCACTGAAGCTTTCTTT. It yields the protein CASTRQGLGTEAFF.

This clonotype showed up many times. The chain has TRBV11-2 and TRBJ2-1, with 7 bases matching TRBD2. Germline trimming cut 5 bases from V and 7 bases from J; bases unmatched to any gene: 17. Germline CDR1 is SGHAT and CDR2 is FQNNGV. The CDR3 contains 17 residues. Here the CDR3 reads CASSKQIGGTAGNEQFF. CDR3 DNA: TGTGCCAGCAGCAAACAAATCGGGGGGACGGCCGGGAATGAGCAGTTCTTC.

Ten or more counts support this clonotype. The chain uses TRBV2 and TRBJ2-3; the D gene is possibly TRBD2 (6 bases). The CDR3 has 14 amino acids. CDR1 and CDR2 (germline): SNHLY, FYNNEI. V lost 2 bases to trimming and J lost 3 bases, with 9 bases between them. The CDR3 DNA reads as TGTGCCAGCAGTGAACTAGCGCGGACAGATACGCAGTATTTT. Translating it yields CASSELARTDTQYF.

The J gene is TRBJ2-4, the V gene TRBV6-2 or TRBV6-3; possibly TRBD2 for D (6 bases). The CDR3 runs 18 residues. The V end was cut by 2 bases, the J end by 0 bases, with 17 bases between. The germline V gene has CDR1 MNHEY and CDR2 SVGEGT. The CDR3 spells CASSYPDGAGLAKNIQYF. The CDR3 coding sequence is TGTGCCAGCAGTTACCCGGACGGGGCGGGATTAGCCAAAAACATTCAGTACTTC.

The sample holds many counts of this clonotype. This chain joins TRBV7-2 and TRBJ2-3; D remains unclear. CDR3 size: 15 residues. The germline gives CDR1 SGHTA, CDR2 FQGNSA. The V and J ends lost 1 base and 0 bases respectively, with 8 bases between them. In DNA form, the CDR3 reads TGTGCCAGCAGCTTAGAGCTACCTAGCACAGATACGCAGTATTTT. Protein: CASSLELPSTDTQYF.

This clonotype was counted at least ten times. The chain combines TRBV6-1 with TRBJ2-7, with D tentatively TRBD1 (6 bases). V shed 8 bases and J shed 0 bases, with 11 bases lying between them. From germline, CDR1 is MNHNS and CDR2 SASEGT. CDR3 length: 13 amino acids. The CDR3 DNA sequence: TGTGCCAGCGGGCAGGGGCCCTCCTACGAGCAGTACTTC. Translation gives CASGQGPSYEQYF.

This clonotype was observed many times. Its ends do not fully match the called genes, so a read error is possible. This chain connects TRBV5-1 to TRBJ2-6; no definite D call. The germline V gene has CDR1 SGHRS and CDR2 YFSETQ. This CDR3 has 14 amino acids. The CDR3 spells CASSSVSGANVLTF. The CDR3 DNA is TGTGCCAGCAGCTCCGTCTCTGGGGCCAACGTCCTGACTTTC.

The gene calls are TRBV19 and TRBJ2-1; no firm D call. V shed 4 bases and J shed 0 bases, with 10 bases lying between them. CDR1 LNHDA and CDR2 SQIVND come from the germline V gene (reference sequence). The CDR3 sequence is 15 residues long. The CDR3 DNA reads TGTGCCAGTAGTAAAGTGTTAAGCTCCTACAATGAGCAGTTCTTC. It translates to CASSKVLSSYNEQFF.

This clonotype was counted a few times. For the CDR3, the DNA is TGTGCCAGATCCGGGACAGGGCCATACGAGCAGTACTTC. It encodes CARSGTGPYEQYF. V gene TRBV2 combines with J gene TRBJ2-7, with TRBD1 matching over 9 bases. CDR3 length equals 13 residues. Trimming took 9 bases from V and 4 from J; bases not matched to a gene: 7. Germline assignment: CDR1 SNHLY and CDR2 FYNNEI.

Worth noting for this clonotype: The junction differs from germline at one of its ends, possibly a read error. The rearrangement uses TRBV19 and TRBJ2-7, with no clear D. The germline V gene has CDR1 LNHDA and CDR2 SQIVND (reference sequence). The CDR3 runs to 14 residues. The CDR3 loop is CASGISLPTYEQYF. DNA for the CDR3: TGTGCCAGTGGTATTAGTCTCCCTACCTACGAGCAGTACTTC. Based on the CDR3 plus reference TRBV19 and TRBJ2-7, the full variable domain is DGGITQSPKYLFRKEGQNVTLSCEQNLNHDAMYWYRQDPGQGLRLIYYSQIVNDFQKGDIAEGYSVSREKKESFPLTVTSAQKNPTAFYLCASGISLPTYEQYFGPGTRLTVT.